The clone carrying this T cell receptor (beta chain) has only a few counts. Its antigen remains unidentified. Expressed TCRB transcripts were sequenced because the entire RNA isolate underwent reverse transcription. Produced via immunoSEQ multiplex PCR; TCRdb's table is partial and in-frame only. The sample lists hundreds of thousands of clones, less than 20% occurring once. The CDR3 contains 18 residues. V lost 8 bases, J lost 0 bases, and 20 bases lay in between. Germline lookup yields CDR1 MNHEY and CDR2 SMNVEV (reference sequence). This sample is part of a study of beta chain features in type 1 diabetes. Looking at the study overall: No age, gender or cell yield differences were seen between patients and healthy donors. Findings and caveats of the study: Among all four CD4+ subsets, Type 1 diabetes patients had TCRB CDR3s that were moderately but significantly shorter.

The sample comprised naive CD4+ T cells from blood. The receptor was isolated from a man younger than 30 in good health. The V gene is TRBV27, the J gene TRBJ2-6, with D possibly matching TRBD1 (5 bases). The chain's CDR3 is CASALVVRGSSGANVLTF. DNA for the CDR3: TGTGCCAGCGCCCTGGTAGTTAGGGGCAGCTCTGGGGCCAACGTCCTGACTTTC.